This is a list of T cell receptor beta chains from one sample in a study of shared clonotypes between healthy human individuals. The protocol was immunoSEQ multiplex PCR, while the TCRdb copy is restricted to in-frame clones and leaves out a portion. The table records roughly 1,800,000 clones, over 85% of them present only once. Sequencing was carried out using naive CD8+ T cells sorted from blood. The receptors shown here come from a man between 18 and 29 years old in good health. Each CDR3 is given with its conserved first and last residue. A D gene is named only where the DNA matches it firmly. A clone size is listed for some rows: how often the clone was seen (once, few, many), or a class if it is expanded.

V,J,size,D,length,DNA,CDR3
TRBV5-6,TRBJ1-2,-,-,15,TGTGCCAGCAGCCTAATCAACAGGGAAAGCTATGGCTACACCTTC,CASSLINRESYGYTF
TRBV7-6,TRBJ2-7,-,-,15,TGTGCCAGCAGCCCGGAGACGGAGGAGGGGGAATCGCAGTACTTC,CASSPETEEGESQYF
TRBV5-5,TRBJ1-1,-,-,13,TGTGCCAGCAGCGCGTGGTTGGGCACTGAAGCTTTCTTT,CASSAWLGTEAFF
TRBV6-1,TRBJ2-7,-,-,15,TGTGCCAGCAGTGATCGGAGCGGCTTCGCCTACGAGCAGTACTTC,CASSDRSGFAYEQYF
TRBV7-8,TRBJ2-1,-,TRBD2,18,TGTGCCAGCAGCTCCAATCCGGGACTAGCGGGACTACATGGAGAGCAGTTCTTC,CASSSNPGLAGLHGEQFF
TRBV5-1,TRBJ1-2,-,TRBD1,14,TGCGCCAGCAGCTGGGACAGGGGAAACTATGGCTACACCTTC,CASSWDRGNYGYTF
TRBV27,TRBJ2-7,-,-,14,TGTGCCAGCAGTTTATGGGGGGAGCCCTACGAGCAGTACTTC,CASSLWGEPYEQYF
TRBV11-2,TRBJ1-2,once,-,13,TGTGCCAGCAGCTGGGGACCTGGGAATGGCTACACCTTC,CASSWGPGNGYTF
TRBV30,TRBJ2-7,-,TRBD1,15,TGTGCCTGGAGTGTGCCGGGACAGGGAACCTACGAGCAGTACTTC,CAWSVPGQGTYEQYF
TRBV15,TRBJ2-7,-,-,13,TGTGCCACCAGCAGCGGATACCCCTACGAGCAGTACTTC,CATSSGYPYEQYF
TRBV6-5,TRBJ2-2,-,-,16,TGTGCCAGCAGTTACTCGGGGGGGCCGGGAACCGGGGAGCTGTTTTTT,CASSYSGGPGTGELFF
TRBV28,TRBJ1-4,-,-,16,TGTGCCAGCAGCCGTACTTCAGGGTTTTCTAATGAAAAACTGTTTTTT,CASSRTSGFSNEKLFF
TRBV4-1,TRBJ2-5,-,-,12,TGCGCCAGCAGCCCCAACAAAGAGACCCAGTACTTC,CASSPNKETQYF
TRBV6-5,TRBJ2-2,-,-,15,TGTGCCAGCAGTTACAGTCATCCGAACACCGGGGAGCTGTTTTTT,CASSYSHPNTGELFF
TRBV9,TRBJ2-7,-,-,13,TGTGCCAGCAGCGGGGCCAACTCCTACGAGCAGTACTTC,CASSGANSYEQYF
TRBV28,TRBJ2-7,-,TRBD2,17,TGTGCCAGCAGTTCTCAGGAGGCGGGAGGGGCCTACTACGAGCAGTACTTC,CASSSQEAGGAYYEQYF
TRBV6-1,TRBJ2-1,-,TRBD2,17,TGTGCCAGCAGAGAAGCTCCTCTTGCGGGAGGAAAATATGAGCAGTTCTTC,CASREAPLAGGKYEQFF
TRBV2,TRBJ1-4,-,TRBD1,19,TGTGCCAGCAGTGAAATTGTGACAGGGGGCTTTTTAACTAATGAAAAACTGTTTTTT,CASSEIVTGGFLTNEKLFF
TRBV4-2,TRBJ2-7,-,-,15,TGTGCCAGCAGCCAAGAGGCACAGGGATCCTACGAGCAGTACTTC,CASSQEAQGSYEQYF
TRBV5-6,TRBJ1-3,-,-,14,TGTGCCAGCAGCGAACAGGATACTGGAAACACCATATATTTT,CASSEQDTGNTIYF
TRBV7-9,TRBJ2-3,once,-,16,TGTGCCAGCAGCCCCCCCGGGGGCAGGGTCCCAGATACGCAGTATTTT,CASSPPGGRVPDTQYF
TRBV6-1,TRBJ2-7,-,-,12,TGTGCCAGCAGTGAAGCGTGGGATGAGCAGTACTTC,CASSEAWDEQYF
TRBV2,TRBJ2-7,-,-,11,TGTGCCAGCCGCGGTTACTACGAGCAGTACTTC,CASRGYYEQYF
TRBV19,TRBJ1-5,-,TRBD1,13,TGTGCCAGTACTGGGACAGCCAATCAGCCCCAGCATTTT,CASTGTANQPQHF
TRBV7-9,TRBJ2-7,-,-,15,TGTGCCAGCAGCCCATCGACAGGTTCCTCCTACGAGCAGTACTTC,CASSPSTGSSYEQYF
TRBV11-2,TRBJ1-2,-,-,16,TGTGCCAGCAGCTCAGGACACAGCGATCCCCTCTATGGCTACACCTTC,CASSSGHSDPLYGYTF
TRBV13,TRBJ2-3,-,TRBD2,15,TGTGCCAGCAGCCAACGACTAGCGGGGGAGGATACGCAGTATTTT,CASSQRLAGEDTQYF
TRBV5-6,TRBJ1-1,-,-,15,TGTGCCAGCAGCTCCGGCCCCCACGGGGACACTGAAGCTTTCTTT,CASSSGPHGDTEAFF
TRBV9,TRBJ2-5,-,-,14,TGTGCCAGCAGCGTAGTTGAAGACGAAGAGACCCAGTACTTC,CASSVVEDEETQYF
TRBV21-1,TRBJ2-7,-,-,10,TGTGCCAGCAGCACGGACGAGCAGTACTTC,CASSTDEQYF
TRBV9,TRBJ1-5,-,TRBD1,18,TGTGCCAGCGGTACCGGACAGGAAGAGATGTATAGCAATCAGCCCCAGCATTTT,CASGTGQEEMYSNQPQHF
TRBV28,TRBJ1-3,once,-,17,TGTGCCAGCAGTTGGGGGGCAGGACGCCTCTCTGGAAACACCATATATTTT,CASSWGAGRLSGNTIYF
TRBV6-5,TRBJ2-5,-,-,14,TGTGCCAGCAGCCCCGAGGAGTTCCAAGAGACCCAGTACTTC,CASSPEEFQETQYF
TRBV28,TRBJ2-7,-,-,13,TGTGCCAGCAGCCCGGTCGGGGCTGTCGAGCAGTACTTC,CASSPVGAVEQYF
TRBV5-4,TRBJ2-5,-,-,14,TGTGCCAGCAGCTTGGACCTGACTGAAGAGACCCAGTACTTC,CASSLDLTEETQYF
TRBV2,TRBJ2-7,-,TRBD2,14,TGTGCCAGTAATGCCGCGGGAGCGGACTACGAGCAGTACTTC,CASNAAGADYEQYF
TRBV6-5,TRBJ1-1,-,-,13,TGTGCCAGCAGCCCTTTCTCGAACACTGAAGCTTTCTTT,CASSPFSNTEAFF
TRBV27,TRBJ2-3,-,TRBD2,16,TGTGCCAGCAGTTTAGTCGGGGGGGCCGGGACAGATACGCAGTATTTT,CASSLVGGAGTDTQYF
TRBV5-6,TRBJ2-5,-,-,13,TGTGCCAGCAGCTTGGACAGAAAAGAGACCCAGTACTTC,CASSLDRKETQYF
TRBV4-1,TRBJ1-5,-,TRBD1,14,TGCGCCAGCAGCCCGTCAGACAGGGTACAGCCCCAGCATTTT,CASSPSDRVQPQHF
TRBV13,TRBJ1-5,-,-,15,TGTGCCAGCAGCTTAGGAGGGGAAGGGAATCAGCCCCAGCATTTT,CASSLGGEGNQPQHF
TRBV28,TRBJ1-5,once,-,15,TGTGCCAGCAGTCCGGAAGTCGCCACGGATCAGCCCCAGCATTTT,CASSPEVATDQPQHF
TRBV6-5,TRBJ1-5,-,-,15,TGTGCCAGCAGATCGGGATTCGACTACAATCAGCCCCAGCATTTT,CASRSGFDYNQPQHF
TRBV6-1,TRBJ2-7,-,TRBD1,14,TGTGCCAGCAGTGACCGCGACAGGGGGGGCGAGCAGTACTTC,CASSDRDRGGEQYF
TRBV5-1,TRBJ2-2,-,-,16,TGCGCCAGCAGCTGGAGTGACTGGACACCGTCGGGGGAGCTGTTTTTT,CASSWSDWTPSGELFF
TRBV15,TRBJ2-5,-,TRBD1,16,TGTGCCACCAGCAGAGGGGGGACAGGGGTACAAGAGACCCAGTACTTC,CATSRGGTGVQETQYF
TRBV11-3,TRBJ2-3,-,TRBD2,16,TGTGCCACGATAGATTCAGCGGGGGGGCCTTACCATACGCAGTATTTT,CATIDSAGGPYHTQYF
TRBV29-1,TRBJ2-3,-,-,15,TGCAGCGTTGAAGGGACTAAAGAAACCACAGATACGCAGTATTTT,CSVEGTKETTDTQYF
TRBV28,TRBJ2-7,-,TRBD2,14,TGTGCCAGCAGTTTACAGGGAGGGAACTACGAGCAGTACTTC,CASSLQGGNYEQYF
TRBV6-1,TRBJ2-5,-,TRBD2,13,TGTGCCACCAAGGGACTAGAAGGCGAGACCCAGTACTTC,CATKGLEGETQYF
TRBV10-2,TRBJ2-7,-,-,12,TGCGCCAGTGGGAACCCGTTCTACGAGCAGTACTTC,CASGNPFYEQYF
TRBV6-1,TRBJ1-2,-,-,15,TGTGCCAGCAGTGAAGCGCTAGGAGTTGCGTATGGCTACACCTTC,CASSEALGVAYGYTF
TRBV19,TRBJ1-1,-,-,14,TGTGCCAGTAGTATTACAGGCATGAACACTGAAGCTTTCTTT,CASSITGMNTEAFF
TRBV5-6,TRBJ2-5,-,TRBD1,13,TGTGCCAGCAACGGGGACAGGGAAGAGACCCAGTACTTC,CASNGDREETQYF
TRBV29-1,TRBJ2-1,-,-,11,TGCAGCGTTGGCAGGGTCAATGAGCAGTTCTTC,CSVGRVNEQFF
TRBV11-2,TRBJ2-3,-,-,15,TGTGCCAGCAGCTTAGCACCAGGGGGCACAGATACGCAGTATTTT,CASSLAPGGTDTQYF
TRBV2,TRBJ2-5,once,-,13,TGTGCCAGCCTGACTAGTACCCAAGAGACCCAGTACTTC,CASLTSTQETQYF